This T cell receptor (beta chain) was retrieved from a study of blood T cells in healthy people across ages. Using a J-beta primer mix together with a sample-barcoded 5' primer, a second PCR was run for roughly 7 to 12 cycles. Every single cDNA molecule received a tag from a template-switch adaptor with 12 random nucleotides. A single record per CDR3 protein comes from TCRdb applying MiXCR to the 5' RACE reads. The profile shows about 800,000 distinct CDR3 sequences, roughly 64% of them singletons. Germline V gene sequence: CDR1 MGHRA, CDR2 YSYEKL. V was pared by 0 bases and J by 7 bases, with 12 bases of the junction left unmatched. The CDR3 extends over 17 amino acids.

This chain connects TRBV4-1 to TRBJ2-1, with 7 nucleotides matching TRBD1. This TCR derives from a man aged 30 to 39 in good health. Sequenced sample: blood. The CDR3 DNA is TGCGCCAGCAGCCAAGATAAAGGGGACAGAGAGGGGAATGAGCAGTTCTTC. It codes for CASSQDKGDREGNEQFF.